This T cell receptor beta chain was profiled in a study of radiotherapy plus CTLA-4 blockade in lung cancer. Study as a whole: Disease control was present in 31% of patients, and objective responses in around 20%.

TCRdb keeps only in-frame clones here, not all; method: immunoSEQ multiplex PCR. Of 85,000 to 90,000 clones listed, approximately 86% are singletons. There are 13 residues in the CDR3. Germline V gives CDR1 MNHEY, CDR2 SMNVEV (reference sequence). V was cut by 2 bases and J by 5 bases, with 9 bases left in between. The clonotype originates from a human donor with non-small cell lung cancer that progressed on radiotherapy plus ipilimumab. The sample consisted of peripheral blood, taken from a patient treated with radiotherapy plus ipilimumab. The J gene is TRBJ1-2, the V gene TRBV27; D might be TRBD1 (5 bases). The CDR3 spells CASSLRQGYGYTF. The CDR3 DNA reads as TGTGCCAGCAGTTTAAGGCAGGGATATGGCTACACCTTC.